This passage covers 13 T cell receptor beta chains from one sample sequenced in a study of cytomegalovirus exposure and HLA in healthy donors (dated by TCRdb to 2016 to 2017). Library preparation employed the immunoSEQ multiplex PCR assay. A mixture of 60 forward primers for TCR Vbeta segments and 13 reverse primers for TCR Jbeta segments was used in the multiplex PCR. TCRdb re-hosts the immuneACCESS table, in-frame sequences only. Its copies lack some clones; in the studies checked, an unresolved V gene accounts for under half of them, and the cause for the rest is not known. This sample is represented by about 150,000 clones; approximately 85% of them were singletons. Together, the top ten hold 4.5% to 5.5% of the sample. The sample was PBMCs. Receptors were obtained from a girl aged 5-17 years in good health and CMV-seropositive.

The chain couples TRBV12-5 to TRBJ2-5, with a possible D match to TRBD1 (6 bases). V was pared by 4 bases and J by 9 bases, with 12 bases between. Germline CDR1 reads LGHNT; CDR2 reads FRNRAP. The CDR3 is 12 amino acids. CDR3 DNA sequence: TGTGCTAGTGGTTCTCTCACAGGGCCCCAGTACTTC. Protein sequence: CASGSLTGPQYF.

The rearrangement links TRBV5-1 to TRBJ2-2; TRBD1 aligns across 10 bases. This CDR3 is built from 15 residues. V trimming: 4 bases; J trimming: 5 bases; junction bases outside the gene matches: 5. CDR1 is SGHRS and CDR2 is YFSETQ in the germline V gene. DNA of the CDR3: TGCGCCAGCAGCACCCGGACAGGGGGAACCGGGGAGCTGTTTTTT. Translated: CASSTRTGGTGELFF.

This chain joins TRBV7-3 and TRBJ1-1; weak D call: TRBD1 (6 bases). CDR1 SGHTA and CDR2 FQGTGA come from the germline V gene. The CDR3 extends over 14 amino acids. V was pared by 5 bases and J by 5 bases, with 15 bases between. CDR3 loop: CASSLQGDITEAFF. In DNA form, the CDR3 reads TGTGCCAGCAGCCTACAGGGAGATATAACTGAAGCTTTCTTT.

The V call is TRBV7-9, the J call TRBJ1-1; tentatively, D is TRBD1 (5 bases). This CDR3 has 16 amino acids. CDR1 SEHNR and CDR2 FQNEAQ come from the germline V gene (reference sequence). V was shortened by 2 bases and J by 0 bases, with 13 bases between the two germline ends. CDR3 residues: CASSLIGAGLNTEAFF. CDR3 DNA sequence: TGTGCCAGCAGCTTAATTGGGGCAGGCCTGAACACTGAAGCTTTCTTT.

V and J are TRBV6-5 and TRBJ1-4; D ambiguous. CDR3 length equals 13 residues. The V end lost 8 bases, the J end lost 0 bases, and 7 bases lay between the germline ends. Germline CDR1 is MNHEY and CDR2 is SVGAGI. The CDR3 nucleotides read TGTGCCAGCTCGACAACAACTAATGAAAAACTGTTTTTT. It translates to CASSTTTNEKLFF.

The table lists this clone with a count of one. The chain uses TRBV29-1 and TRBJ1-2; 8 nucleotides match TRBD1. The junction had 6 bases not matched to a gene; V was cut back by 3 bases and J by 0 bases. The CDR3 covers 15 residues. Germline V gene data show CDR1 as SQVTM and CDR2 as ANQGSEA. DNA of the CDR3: TGCAGCGTTGATAGGACAGGGAGTGCTAACTATGGCTACACCTTC. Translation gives CSVDRTGSANYGYTF.

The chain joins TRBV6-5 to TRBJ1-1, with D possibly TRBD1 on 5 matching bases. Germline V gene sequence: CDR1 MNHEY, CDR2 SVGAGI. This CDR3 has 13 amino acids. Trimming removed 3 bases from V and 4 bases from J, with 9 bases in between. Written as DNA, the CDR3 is TGTGCCAGCAGTTATCAGGGAGGCACTGAAGCTTTCTTT. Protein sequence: CASSYQGGTEAFF.

CDR3 residues: CASSQRTGGHEQYF. The CDR3 DNA is TGTGCCAGCAGCCAAAGGACAGGGGGGCACGAGCAGTACTTC. The rearrangement joins TRBV9 to TRBJ2-5; the match to TRBD1 covers 10 bases. With the DNA end fitting TRBJ2-7 better, the J assignment may be wrong. Germline V CDR1 and CDR2: SGDLS, YYNGEE. The CDR3 has 14 residues.

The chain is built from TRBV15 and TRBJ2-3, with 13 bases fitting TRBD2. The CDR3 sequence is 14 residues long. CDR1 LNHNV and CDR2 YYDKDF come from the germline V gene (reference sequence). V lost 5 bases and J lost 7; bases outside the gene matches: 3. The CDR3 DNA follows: TGTGCCACCAGCCGGACTAGCGGGGGAAATACGCAGTATTTT. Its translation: CATSRTSGGNTQYF.

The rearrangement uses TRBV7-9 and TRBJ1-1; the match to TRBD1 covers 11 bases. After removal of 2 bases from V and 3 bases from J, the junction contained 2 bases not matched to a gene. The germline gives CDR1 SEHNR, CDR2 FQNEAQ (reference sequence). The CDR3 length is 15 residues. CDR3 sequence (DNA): TGTGCCAGCAGCTTAAGGACAGGGGGCGACACTGAAGCTTTCTTT. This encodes CASSLRTGGDTEAFF.

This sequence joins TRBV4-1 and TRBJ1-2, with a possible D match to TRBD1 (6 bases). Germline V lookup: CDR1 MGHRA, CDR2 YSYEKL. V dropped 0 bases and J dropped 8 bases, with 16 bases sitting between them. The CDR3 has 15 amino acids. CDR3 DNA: TGCGCCAGCAGCCAAGATGAAACAGGGAGGGGAGGCTACACCTTC. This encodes CASSQDETGRGGYTF.

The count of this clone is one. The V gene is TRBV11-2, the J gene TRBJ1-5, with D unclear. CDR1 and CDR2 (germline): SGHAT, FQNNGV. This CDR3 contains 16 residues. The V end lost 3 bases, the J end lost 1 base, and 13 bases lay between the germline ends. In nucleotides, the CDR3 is TGTGCCAGCAGCTTGGGCCGCTCAGTGAGCAATCAGCCCCAGCATTTT. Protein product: CASSLGRSVSNQPQHF.

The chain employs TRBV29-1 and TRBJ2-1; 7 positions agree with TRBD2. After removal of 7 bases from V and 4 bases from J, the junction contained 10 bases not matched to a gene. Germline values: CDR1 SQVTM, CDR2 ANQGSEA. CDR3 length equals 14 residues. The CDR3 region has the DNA TGCAGCGGACGACTAGCCGTAACTTACAATGAGCAGTTCTTC. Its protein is CSGRLAVTYNEQFF.